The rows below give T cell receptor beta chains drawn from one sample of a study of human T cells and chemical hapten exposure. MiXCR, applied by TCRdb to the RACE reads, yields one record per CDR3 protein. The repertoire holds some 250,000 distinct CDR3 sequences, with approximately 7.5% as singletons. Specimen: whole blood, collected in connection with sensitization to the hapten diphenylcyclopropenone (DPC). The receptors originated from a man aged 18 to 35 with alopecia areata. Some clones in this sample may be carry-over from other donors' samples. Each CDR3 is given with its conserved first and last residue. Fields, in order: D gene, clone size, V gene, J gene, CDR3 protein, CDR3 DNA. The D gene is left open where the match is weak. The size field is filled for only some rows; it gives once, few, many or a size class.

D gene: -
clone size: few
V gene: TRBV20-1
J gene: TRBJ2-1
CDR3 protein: CSARDLLAGWELIAYNEQFF
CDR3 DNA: TGCAGTGCTAGAGATCTATTGGCGGGGTGGGAGTTGATTGCCTACAATGAGCAGTTCTTC

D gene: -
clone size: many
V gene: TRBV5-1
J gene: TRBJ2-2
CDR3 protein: CASSSLGSGELFF
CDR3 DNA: TGCGCCAGCAGCTCGTTAGGTTCCGGGGAGCTGTTTTTT

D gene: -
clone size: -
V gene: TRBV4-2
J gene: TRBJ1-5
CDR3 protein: CASSLIGGTVHQPQHF
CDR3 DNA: TGTGCCAGCAGCCTTATCGGCGGTACAGTCCATCAGCCCCAGCATTTT

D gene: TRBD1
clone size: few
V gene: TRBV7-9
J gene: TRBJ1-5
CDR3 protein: CASSVDRGFNQPQHF
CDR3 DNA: TGTGCCAGCAGCGTAGACAGGGGGTTCAATCAGCCCCAGCATTTT

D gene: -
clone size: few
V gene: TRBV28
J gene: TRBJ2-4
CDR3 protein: CASSRMWGGGDPKNIQYF
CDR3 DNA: TGTGCCAGCAGTCGGATGTGGGGAGGGGGAGACCCCAAAAACATTCAGTACTTC

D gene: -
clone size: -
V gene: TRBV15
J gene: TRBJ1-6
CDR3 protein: CATSRDQGHNSPLHF
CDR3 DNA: TGTGCCACCAGCAGAGATCAGGGCCATAATTCACCCCTCCACTTT

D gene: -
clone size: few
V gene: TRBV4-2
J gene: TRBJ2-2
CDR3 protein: CASSQDPDSTGELFF
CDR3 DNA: TGTGCCAGCAGCCAAGATCCGGACAGCACCGGGGAGCTGTTTTTT

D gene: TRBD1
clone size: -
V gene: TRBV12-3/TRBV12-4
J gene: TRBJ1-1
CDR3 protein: CASSFPQGGPEAFF
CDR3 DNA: TGTGCCAGCAGTTTTCCCCAGGGGGGTCCTGAAGCTTTCTTT

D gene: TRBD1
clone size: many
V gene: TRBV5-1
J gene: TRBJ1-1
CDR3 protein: CASSLGTVNTEAFF
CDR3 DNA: TGCGCCAGCAGCCTAGGGACAGTAAACACTGAAGCTTTCTTT

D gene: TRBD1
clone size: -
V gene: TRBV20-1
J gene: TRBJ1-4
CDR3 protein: CSARTGELATNEKLFF
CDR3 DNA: TGCAGTGCTAGGACAGGGGAACTTGCAACTAATGAAAAACTGTTTTTT

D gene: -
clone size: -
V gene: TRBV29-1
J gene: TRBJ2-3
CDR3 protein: CSVVVVSTDTQYF
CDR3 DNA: TGCAGCGTTGTAGTGGTTAGCACAGATACGCAGTATTTT

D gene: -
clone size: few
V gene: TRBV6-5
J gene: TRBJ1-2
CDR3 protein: CASSYVPQRDYGYTF
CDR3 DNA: TGTGCCAGCAGTTACGTCCCTCAACGGGACTATGGCTACACCTTC

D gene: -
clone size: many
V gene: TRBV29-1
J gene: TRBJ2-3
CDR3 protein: CSVETDTQYF
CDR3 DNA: TGCAGCGTTGAGACAGATACGCAGTATTTT

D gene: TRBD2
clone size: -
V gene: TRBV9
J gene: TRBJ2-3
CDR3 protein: CASSVATGTSSGTDTQYF
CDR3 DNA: TGTGCCAGCAGCGTAGCTACGGGGACTAGCAGCGGCACAGATACGCAGTATTTT

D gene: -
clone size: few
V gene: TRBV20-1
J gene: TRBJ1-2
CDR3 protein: CSARSGQNFYGYTF
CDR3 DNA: TGCAGTGCTAGATCGGGACAAAACTTCTATGGCTACACCTTC

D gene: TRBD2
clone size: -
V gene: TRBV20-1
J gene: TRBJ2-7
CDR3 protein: CSALAGSSYEQYF
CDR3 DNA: TGCAGTGCTTTAGCGGGCAGCTCCTACGAGCAGTACTTC

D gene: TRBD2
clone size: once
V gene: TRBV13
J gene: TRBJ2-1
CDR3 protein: CASSLGLAGGPYNEQFF
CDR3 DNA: TGTGCCAGCAGCTTAGGACTAGCGGGGGGGCCCTACAATGAGCAGTTCTTC

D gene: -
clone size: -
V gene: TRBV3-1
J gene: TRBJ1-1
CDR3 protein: CASSAGVRAFF
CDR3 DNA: TGTGCCAGCAGTGCCGGGGTTCGGGCTTTCTTT

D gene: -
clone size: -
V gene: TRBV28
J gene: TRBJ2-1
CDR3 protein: CASTPPKSNEQFF
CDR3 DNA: TGTGCCAGCACCCCGCCCAAGTCTAATGAGCAGTTCTTC

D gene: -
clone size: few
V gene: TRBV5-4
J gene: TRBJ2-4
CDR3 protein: CASSGGGTLAKNIQYF
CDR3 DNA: TGTGCCAGCAGCGGTGGGGGGACACTAGCCAAAAACATTCAGTACTTC

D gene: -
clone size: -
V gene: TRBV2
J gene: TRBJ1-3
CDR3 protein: CASSEYSILSGNTIYF
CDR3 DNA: TGTGCCAGCAGTGAGTACAGCATACTCTCTGGAAACACCATATATTTT

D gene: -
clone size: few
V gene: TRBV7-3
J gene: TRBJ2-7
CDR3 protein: CASSLTPGGYEQYF
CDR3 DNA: TGTGCCAGCAGCTTAACCCCCGGGGGCTACGAGCAGTACTTC

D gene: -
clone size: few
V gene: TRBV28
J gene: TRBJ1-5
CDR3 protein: CASSPRGESNQPQHF
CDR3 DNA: TGTGCCAGCAGTCCGCGGGGGGAGAGCAATCAGCCCCAGCATTTT

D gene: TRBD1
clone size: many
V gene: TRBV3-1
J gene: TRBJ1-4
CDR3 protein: CASSQSTGAPEKLFF
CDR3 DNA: TGTGCCAGCAGCCAGTCGACAGGGGCTCCTGAAAAACTGTTTTTT

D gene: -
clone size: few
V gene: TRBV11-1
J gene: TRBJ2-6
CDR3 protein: CASSFIGANVLTF
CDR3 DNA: TGTGCCAGCAGCTTTATAGGGGCCAACGTCCTGACTTTC

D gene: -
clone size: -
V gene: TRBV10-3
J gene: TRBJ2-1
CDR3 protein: CATQLDPLQVNEQFF
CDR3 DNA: TGTGCCACGCAACTAGATCCTCTCCAAGTCAATGAGCAGTTCTTC

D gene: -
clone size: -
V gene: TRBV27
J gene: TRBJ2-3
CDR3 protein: CASRPRTVTDTQYF
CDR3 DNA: TGTGCCAGCAGGCCAAGGACAGTCACAGATACGCAGTATTTT

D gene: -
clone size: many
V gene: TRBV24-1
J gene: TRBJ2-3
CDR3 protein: CATSRGPTDTQYF
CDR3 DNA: TGTGCCACCAGTCGGGGACCCACAGATACGCAGTATTTT

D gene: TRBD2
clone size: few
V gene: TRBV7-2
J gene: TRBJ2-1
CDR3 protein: CASSPSLRGGREQFF
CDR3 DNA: TGTGCCAGCAGCCCTAGTTTGCGGGGGGGCCGCGAGCAGTTCTTC

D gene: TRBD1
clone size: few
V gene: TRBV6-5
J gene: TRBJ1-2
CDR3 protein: CASAEILTGVNGYTF
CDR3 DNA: TGTGCCAGCGCGGAAATATTGACAGGGGTCAATGGCTACACCTTC

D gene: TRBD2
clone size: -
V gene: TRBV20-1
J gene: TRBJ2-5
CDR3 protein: CSAGRLAGYQETQYF
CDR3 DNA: TGCAGTGCGGGAAGACTAGCGGGGTACCAAGAGACCCAGTACTTC

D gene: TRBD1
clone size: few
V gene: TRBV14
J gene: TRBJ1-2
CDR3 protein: CASSQVSGQGAYGYTF
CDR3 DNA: TGTGCCAGCAGCCAAGTATCGGGACAGGGGGCATATGGCTACACCTTC

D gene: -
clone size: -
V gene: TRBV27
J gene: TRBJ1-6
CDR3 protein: CASRFMQGRESPLHF
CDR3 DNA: TGTGCCAGCCGTTTTATGCAGGGTAGGGAATCTCCCCTCCACTTT

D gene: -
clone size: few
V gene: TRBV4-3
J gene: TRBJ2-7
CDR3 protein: CASSQEWFRSSYEQYF
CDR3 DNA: TGCGCCAGCAGCCAAGAATGGTTCCGGAGCTCCTACGAGCAGTACTTC

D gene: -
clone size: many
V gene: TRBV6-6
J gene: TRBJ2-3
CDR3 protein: CASSSPRADTQYF
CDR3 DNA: TGTGCCAGCAGCTCCCCGCGGGCAGATACGCAGTATTTT

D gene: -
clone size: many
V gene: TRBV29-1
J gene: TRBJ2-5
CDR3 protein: CSVGGIRETQYF
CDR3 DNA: TGCAGCGTTGGGGGGATTAGAGAGACCCAGTACTTC

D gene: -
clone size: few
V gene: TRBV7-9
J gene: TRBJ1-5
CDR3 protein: CASSLAGPNQPQHF
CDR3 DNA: TGTGCCAGCAGCTTAGCGGGGCCTAATCAGCCCCAGCATTTT

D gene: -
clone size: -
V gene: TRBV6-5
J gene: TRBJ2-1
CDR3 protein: CASSYWSGEQFF
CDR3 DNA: TGTGCCAGCAGTTATTGGTCAGGTGAGCAGTTCTTC

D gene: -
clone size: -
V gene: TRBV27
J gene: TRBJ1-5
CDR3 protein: CASSLWRNNQPQHF
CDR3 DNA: TGTGCCAGCAGTTTATGGCGGAACAATCAGCCCCAGCATTTT

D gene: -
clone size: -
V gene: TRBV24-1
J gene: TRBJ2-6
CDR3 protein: CATSVGGLVQGANVLTF
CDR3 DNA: TGTGCCACCAGTGTAGGCGGGCTCGTTCAAGGGGCCAACGTCCTGACTTTC

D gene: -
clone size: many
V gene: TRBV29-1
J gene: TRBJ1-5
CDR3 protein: CSVEGAAPGGPQHF
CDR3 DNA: TGCAGCGTTGAAGGGGCCGCGCCTGGGGGGCCCCAGCATTTT

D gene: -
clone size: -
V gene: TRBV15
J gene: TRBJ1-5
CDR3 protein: CATSRDRASTNQPQHF
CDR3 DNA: TGTGCCACCAGCAGAGATCGGGCCAGCACCAATCAGCCCCAGCATTTT

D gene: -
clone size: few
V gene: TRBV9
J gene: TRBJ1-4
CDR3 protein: CASSLLPDGPPSEKLFF
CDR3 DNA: TGTGCCAGCAGCCTTCTACCGGATGGCCCGCCGAGTGAAAAACTGTTTTTT

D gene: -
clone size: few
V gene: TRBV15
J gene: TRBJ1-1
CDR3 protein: CATSRDQGGAFF
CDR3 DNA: TGTGCCACCAGCAGAGATCAGGGTGGAGCTTTCTTT

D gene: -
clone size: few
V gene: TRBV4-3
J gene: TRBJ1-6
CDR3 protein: CASSQDEGTPNSPLHF
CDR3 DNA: TGCGCCAGCAGCCAAGACGAGGGCACACCTAATTCACCCCTCCACTTT

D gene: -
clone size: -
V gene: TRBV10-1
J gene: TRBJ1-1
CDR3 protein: CASSGDSRTEAFF
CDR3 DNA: TGCGCCAGCAGTGGGGACTCTAGGACTGAAGCTTTCTTT

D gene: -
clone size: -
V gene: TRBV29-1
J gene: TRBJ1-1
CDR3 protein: CSVDGGGARSAEAFF
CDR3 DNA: TGCAGCGTTGACGGGGGGGGAGCTAGAAGCGCTGAAGCTTTCTTT

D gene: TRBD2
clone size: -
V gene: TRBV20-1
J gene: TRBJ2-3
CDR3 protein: CSASPAGDTDTQYF
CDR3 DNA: TGCAGTGCTAGTCCAGCGGGGGACACAGATACGCAGTATTTT

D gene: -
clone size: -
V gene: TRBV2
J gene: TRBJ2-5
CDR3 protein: CASRRQTTQYF
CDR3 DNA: TGTGCCAGCCGGAGACAAACGACCCAGTACTTC

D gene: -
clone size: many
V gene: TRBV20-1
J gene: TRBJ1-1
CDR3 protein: CSASKGRSEAFF
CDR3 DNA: TGCAGTGCTAGTAAGGGGCGGTCTGAAGCTTTCTTT